A single sample is the source of the 25 T cell receptor beta chains below, sequenced in a study of T cells in tuberculosis. The time point was: new active TB diagnosis, blood taken before or within 7 days of starting treatment. Only in-frame clones appear in the TCRdb table, and some are missing; sequencing was by immunoSEQ multiplex PCR. Here the sample spans tens of thousands of clones, over 75% being singletons. The material sequenced was PBMCs, taken at tuberculosis diagnosis. The receptors were sampled from an adult with tuberculosis.

The chain couples TRBV5-6 to TRBJ1-1; D remains unclear. V gave up 1 base and J gave up 3 bases, with 4 bases separating them. This CDR3 region has 12 residues. Germline lookup yields CDR1 SGHDT and CDR2 YYEEEE. The CDR3 DNA is TGTGCCAGCAGCTTGCTGTACACTGAAGCTTTCTTT. As protein: CASSLLYTEAFF.

This clone is a singleton in its sample. The rearrangement uses TRBV28 and TRBJ2-5, with 9 bases aligning to TRBD2. The CDR3 covers 14 residues. Trimming cost V 6 bases and J 9 bases; bases outside gene matches: 11. Per the germline V gene, CDR1 is MDHEN and CDR2 is SYDVKM. The CDR3 nucleotides read TGTGCCAGCAGCCTCCCAGCGGGAGGAGGGCCCCAGTACTTC. This sequence encodes CASSLPAGGGPQYF.

The chain recombines TRBV7-9 with TRBJ1-4; 10 positions agree with TRBD1. V trimming: 5 bases; J trimming: 3 bases; junction bases outside the gene matches: 9. The CDR3 extends over 17 amino acids. The V gene's germline CDR1 is SEHNR and CDR2 FQNEAQ (reference sequence). CDR3 region: CASSLGQGDPANEKLFF. DNA for the CDR3: TGTGCCAGCAGCCTTGGACAGGGGGATCCGGCTAATGAAAAACTGTTTTTT.

The rearrangement joins TRBV27 to TRBJ2-3; 7 bases agree with TRBD2. J was trimmed by 6 bases and V by 2 bases; bases with no gene match: 5. This CDR3 contains 14 residues. Germline CDR1 is MNHEY and CDR2 is SMNVEV (reference sequence). The CDR3 region has the DNA TGTGCCAGCAGTTTACTACTAGCGCCCGATACGCAGTATTTT. This gives the protein CASSLLLAPDTQYF.

The genes are TRBV6-5 and TRBJ1-1; 11 bases fit TRBD1. The V gene end was trimmed by 7 bases and the J gene end by 4 bases; junction bases not matched to a gene: 8. In germline, CDR1 is MNHEY, CDR2 SVGAGI. This CDR3 spans 15 amino acids. The CDR3 here is CASTPPGTGGTEAFF. The CDR3 DNA follows: TGTGCCAGCACCCCTCCCGGGACAGGGGGCACTGAAGCTTTCTTT.

The rearrangement uses TRBV4-3 and TRBJ1-1; TRBD1 is a possible D gene (6 bases). Between the trimmed V and J ends, which lost 8 bases and 1 base, there was a span of 17 bases. CDR3 size: 15 residues. Germline values: CDR1 LGHNA, CDR2 YSLEER. The CDR3: CASRRGGAQNTEAFF. In nucleotides, the CDR3 is TGCGCCAGCCGTAGGGGGGGGGCGCAGAACACTGAAGCTTTCTTT.

Remarks on this clone: One junction end does not reproduce the germline sequence, and a read error may be involved. The chain has TRBV6-6 and TRBJ2-5, with a possible D match to TRBD1 (6 bases). The CDR3 covers 13 residues. Germline V gene sequence: CDR1 MNHNY, CDR2 SVGAGI (reference sequence). Written as DNA, the CDR3 is TGTGCCAGCAGTAACACAGGGCAAGGGACCCAGTACTTC. Translated, it gives CASSNTGQGTQYF.

In this sample, this clone turned up a few times. The chain employs TRBV29-1 and TRBJ2-7, with D perhaps TRBD1 (5 bases). Germline V gene lookup returns CDR1 SQVTM and CDR2 ANQGSEA. This CDR3 has 13 amino acids. Trimming stripped 4 bases from V and 4 bases from J, with 14 bases between. CDR3 in amino acids: CSVVPTDSYEQYF. The CDR3 DNA is TGCAGCGTTGTACCGACAGATTCATACGAGCAGTACTTC.

V usage is TRBV6-4 and J usage is TRBJ2-3, with D tentatively TRBD2 (6 bases). CDR1 and CDR2 (germline): MRHNA, SNTAGT. CDR3 length: 14 residues. Trimming took off 2 bases at V and 0 bases at J, with 6 bases between the two ends. In DNA form, the CDR3 reads TGTGCCAGCAGTGACCGGGGGAGCACAGATACGCAGTATTTT. The encoded protein is CASSDRGSTDTQYF.

V gene TRBV28 combines with J gene TRBJ1-1; TRBD1 is a possible D gene (6 bases). The CDR3 consists of 13 residues. Trimming removed 3 bases from V and 10 bases from J, with 15 bases in between. CDR1 and CDR2 from the germline V gene are MDHEN and SYDVKM. The CDR3 region is CASSFSSRGGAFF. The CDR3, as DNA: TGTGCCAGCAGTTTTTCCAGCAGGGGTGGAGCTTTCTTT.

The chain uses TRBV7-3 and TRBJ2-3, with D possibly TRBD2 on 7 matching bases. Trimming shortened V by 5 bases and J by 0 bases, and 18 bases separated the two germline ends. The CDR3 consists of 17 residues. The germline gives CDR1 SGHTA, CDR2 FQGTGA. CDR3 nucleotides: TGTGCCAGCAGCCCCAGGGGCGGCGGGGGAAGCACAGATACGCAGTATTTT. This translates into CASSPRGGGGSTDTQYF.

The CDR3 nucleotides read TGTGCCAGCAGCTACGAGGGCGGGGAAACGGAGACCCAGTACTTC. It is translated as CASSYEGGETETQYF. The rearrangement uses TRBV9 and TRBJ2-5, with TRBD2 as a possible D gene (6 bases). The CDR3 has 15 amino acids. Germline lookup yields CDR1 SGDLS and CDR2 YYNGEE. With 4 bases removed from V and 5 bases from J, the gap between germline ends came to 18 bases.

This chain links TRBV5-1 with TRBJ1-3, with D perhaps TRBD1 (6 bases). The germline V and J ends were trimmed by 0 bases and 5 bases, with 12 bases remaining between them. The CDR3 has 15 amino acids. Looked up from germline, CDR1 is SGHRS and CDR2 is YFSETQ. Written as DNA, the CDR3 is TGCGCCAGCAGCTTGGACAGGGACCTTAGAAACACCATATATTTT. Amino acid sequence: CASSLDRDLRNTIYF.

The V gene is TRBV27, the J gene TRBJ1-2; tentative D call: TRBD1 (6 bases). CDR3 length equals 18 residues. V lost 5 bases and J lost 2, with 24 bases in between. Germline V gene sequence: CDR1 MNHEY, CDR2 SMNVEV (reference sequence). The CDR3 region has the DNA TGTGCCAGCAGTGGACAGTTTGGGGCTTTAAAGTCCAACTATGGCTACACCTTC. This translates into CASSGQFGALKSNYGYTF.

The rearrangement links TRBV5-6 to TRBJ2-7; 9 bases map to TRBD2. Germline-derived CDR1 and CDR2 are SGHDT and YYEEEE. Losses at the gene ends were 2 bases for V and 5 bases for J; bases not matched to a gene: 11. This CDR3 has 16 residues. CDR3 in amino acids: CASSLRRLAGINEQYF. The CDR3 DNA reads TGTGCCAGCAGCTTACGAAGGCTAGCGGGAATCAACGAGCAGTACTTC.

The chain employs TRBV7-8 and TRBJ1-2; no reliable D call. Trimming shortened V by 1 base and J by 8 bases, and 14 bases separated the two germline ends. This CDR3 contains 14 residues. CDR1 and CDR2 (germline): SGHVS, FQNEAQ. CDR3 DNA sequence: TGTGCCAGCAGCTTAGGGGGAGCCGGTGGAGGCTACACCTTC. Protein product: CASSLGGAGGGYTF. Together with reference TRBV7-8 and TRBJ1-2, the CDR3 gives the full variable domain: GAGVSQSPRYKVAKRGQDVALRCDPISGHVSLFWYQQALGQGPEFLTYFQNEAQLDKSGLPSDRFFAERPEGSVSTLKIQRTQQEDSAVYLCASSLGGAGGGYTFGSGTRLTVV.

The chain carries TRBV7-2 and TRBJ1-4; D is undetermined. Trimming removed 1 base from V and 9 bases from J, with 18 bases in between. CDR3 length: 16 residues. Germline V lookup: CDR1 SGHTA, CDR2 FQGNSA. CDR3 protein: CASSLVGSGGRQKLFF. For the CDR3, the DNA is TGTGCCAGCAGCTTAGTAGGGAGTGGCGGCAGGCAAAAACTGTTTTTT.

This sequence joins TRBV5-1 and TRBJ1-4, with 9 bases fitting TRBD1. This CDR3 has 18 residues. After removal of 4 bases from V and 0 bases from J, the junction contained 10 bases not matched to a gene. The germline CDR1 and CDR2 sequences are SGHRS and YFSETQ. CDR3 amino acids: CASSARDREFATNEKLFF. CDR3 nucleotides: TGCGCCAGCAGCGCCCGGGACAGGGAGTTTGCAACTAATGAAAAACTGTTTTTT.

The V and J genes are TRBV14 and TRBJ2-1; D is unclear. The CDR3 loop spans 12 amino acids. Germline CDR1 and CDR2: SGHDN and FVKESK. Trimming removed 1 base at V and 12 bases at J, with 10 bases between. The CDR3 DNA reads as TGTGCCAGCAGCCAAGTCAACATGCTGCAGTTCTTC. Translation: CASSQVNMLQFF. Combining the CDR3 with reference TRBV14 and TRBJ2-1 gives the whole variable domain EAGVTQFPSHSVIEKGQTVTLRCDPISGHDNLYWYRRVMGKEIKFLLHFVKESKQDESGMPNNRFLAERTGGTYSTLKVQPAELEDSGVYFCASSQVNMLQFFGPGTRLTVL.

CDR3 region: CASSLIPAGEDTQYF. The DNA for the CDR3 is TGTGCCAGCAGCTTAATTCCAGCGGGAGAAGATACGCAGTATTTT. V is TRBV7-9 and J is TRBJ2-3; 8 positions match TRBD2. In germline, CDR1 is SEHNR, CDR2 FQNEAQ (reference sequence). V dropped 2 bases and J dropped 5; count of bases not matched to a gene: 6. The CDR3 contains 15 residues.

This sequence joins TRBV25-1 and TRBJ1-4; tentative D call: TRBD1 (6 bases). The CDR3 totals 14 residues. The germline gives CDR1 MGHDK, CDR2 SYGVNS. The germline V and J ends were trimmed by 5 bases and 7 bases, with 14 bases remaining between them. The CDR3 DNA sequence: TGTGCCAGCAGTAAACAGGGAGGGAGTGAAAAACTGTTTTTT. Protein sequence: CASSKQGGSEKLFF.

The chain has TRBV2 and TRBJ1-4; no clear D gene. The V gene's germline CDR1 is SNHLY and CDR2 FYNNEI. The CDR3 covers 14 residues. V lost 4 bases and J 2 bases, leaving 8 bases between the germline ends. The CDR3 here is CASSAGITNEKLFF. As DNA, the CDR3 is TGTGCCAGCAGTGCAGGAATCACTAATGAAAAACTGTTTTTT.

The gene calls are TRBV15 and TRBJ2-5, with TRBD2 matching over 11 bases. Losses at the gene ends were 4 bases for V and 4 bases for J; bases not matched to a gene: 8. This CDR3 region has 16 residues. The germline V gene has CDR1 LNHNV and CDR2 YYDKDF (reference sequence). CDR3 amino acids: CATSTVAGGPLETQYF. Here the CDR3 DNA reads TGTGCCACCAGCACCGTAGCGGGAGGGCCCCTAGAGACCCAGTACTTC. Supplemented by reference TRBV15 and TRBJ2-5, the full variable domain reads DAMVIQNPRYQVTQFGKPVTLSCSQTLNHNVMYWYQQKSSQAPKLLFHYYDKDFNNEADTPDNFQSRRPNTSFCFLDIRSPGLGDTAMYLCATSTVAGGPLETQYFGPGTRLLVL.

The chain links TRBV7-2 to TRBJ2-1; D might be TRBD1 (5 bases). Per germline, CDR1 SGHTA and CDR2 FQGNSA. CDR3 length: 11 residues. The germline V and J ends were trimmed by 4 bases and 12 bases, with 10 bases remaining between them. CDR3 amino acids: CASSSTGGQFF. DNA of the CDR3: TGTGCCAGCAGCTCCACAGGCGGGCAGTTCTTC.

The genes are TRBV4-3 and TRBJ2-2, with TRBD1 identical over 9 bases. The CDR3 has 15 residues. From germline, CDR1 is LGHNA and CDR2 YSLEER. V dropped 5 bases and J dropped 7; count of bases not matched to a gene: 8. This chain's CDR3 is CASSTGTGSLGELFF. Here the CDR3 DNA reads TGCGCCAGCAGCACAGGGACAGGGTCTCTCGGGGAGCTGTTTTTT.